The 23 T cell receptor beta chains reported below all come from one sample, sequenced in a study of shared clonotypes between healthy human individuals. Libraries were prepared by immunoSEQ multiplex PCR; TCRdb keeps only in-frame clonotypes and omits some of them. The top ten clones hold about 1.7% of a sample with 600,000 to 750,000 clones, about 78% of them seen once. The source material was memory CD4+ T cells sorted from blood. Documented subset: CD45RA-negative fraction. Receptors originate from a woman in her twenties or thirties in good health.

The V and J genes are TRBV18 and TRBJ2-1; TRBD2 matches 11 bases. After removal of 6 bases from V and 7 bases from J, the junction contained 8 bases not matched to a gene. The CDR3 length is 15 residues. The germline gives CDR1 KGHSH, CDR2 LQKENI. As DNA, the CDR3 is TGTGCCAGCTCCCTAACTAGCGGGAGAGGAAATGAGCAGTTCTTC. This encodes CASSLTSGRGNEQFF.

Details on this clone: A much larger clone lies one base from this, so it may be a read error. This rearrangement joins TRBV7-9 to TRBJ1-2; possible D gene TRBD1, 6 bases. Per the germline V gene, CDR1 is SEHNR and CDR2 is FQNEAQ (reference sequence). CDR3 length: 13 residues. V lost 5 bases, J lost 2 bases, and 9 bases lay in between. The CDR3 DNA reads TGTGCCAGCAGCCAAGGACAGAACTATGGCTACACCTTC. As protein: CASSQGQNYGYTF.

The chain recombines TRBV27 with TRBJ2-7; 12 positions match TRBD1. This CDR3 comprises 16 residues. The J segment lost 8 bases and the V segment lost 1 base, leaving 9 bases of the junction unmatched. Per the germline V gene, CDR1 is MNHEY and CDR2 is SMNVEV (reference sequence). The CDR3 bases are TGTGCCAGCAGTTTATTTTATAGTGGGACAGGGGGCAAGCAGTACTTC. Encoded protein: CASSLFYSGTGGKQYF.

In this sample, this clone turned up a few times. This chain uses TRBV6-1 with TRBJ2-5, with 7 bases fitting TRBD2. This CDR3 is built from 15 residues. With V trimmed by 0 bases and J by 9 bases, 10 bases remained unmatched. Germline loops: CDR1 MNHNS, CDR2 SASEGT. The CDR3 loop reads CASSEAVGVRGAQYF. The DNA of the CDR3 is TGTGCCAGCAGTGAAGCGGTAGGGGTCCGGGGGGCCCAGTACTTC.

The CDR3 coding sequence is TGTGCCATCAACGGGCTAGAGTACAATGAGCAGTTCTTC. Translating it yields CAINGLEYNEQFF. The rearrangement links TRBV10-3 to TRBJ2-1; D is unclear. Germline-derived CDR1 and CDR2 are ENHRY and SYGVKD. V was shortened by 7 bases and J by 4 bases, with 11 bases between the two germline ends. CDR3 length equals 13 residues.

This sequence joins TRBV11-2 and TRBJ1-2; D is possibly TRBD1 (6 bases). The V gene lost 1 base and the J gene lost 8 bases, with 11 bases spanning the gap. CDR1 is SGHAT and CDR2 is FQNNGV in the germline V gene. The CDR3 consists of 13 residues. The CDR3 region is CASSLAGAVGYTF. CDR3 nucleotides: TGTGCCAGCAGCTTAGCAGGGGCAGTGGGCTACACCTTC. Variable domain in full (rest from reference TRBV11-2 and TRBJ1-2): EAGVAQSPRYKIIEKRQSVAFWCNPISGHATLYWYQQILGQGPKLLIQFQNNGVVDDSQLPKDRFSAERLKGVDSTLKIQPAKLEDSAVYLCASSLAGAVGYTFGSGTRLTVV.

This sequence joins TRBV25-1 and TRBJ2-1; no definite D call. The length of the CDR3 is 15 residues. The germline V and J ends were trimmed by 2 bases and 7 bases, with 15 bases remaining between them. Germline lookup yields CDR1 MGHDK and CDR2 SYGVNS. Here the CDR3 DNA reads TGTGCCAGCAGTGAAGGGGTTTTAAGGGATAATGAGCAGTTCTTC. Its protein is CASSEGVLRDNEQFF. Using reference TRBV25-1 and TRBJ2-1 for the parts outside the CDR3, the full variable domain is EADIYQTPRYLVIGTGKKITLECSQTMGHDKMYWYQQDPGMELHLIHYSYGVNSTEKGDLSSESTVSRIRTEHFPLTLESARPSHTSQYLCASSEGVLRDNEQFFGPGTRLTVL.

The J gene is TRBJ1-2, the V gene TRBV27; tentative D call: TRBD1 (6 bases). Germline assignment: CDR1 MNHEY and CDR2 SMNVEV (reference sequence). This CDR3 contains 15 residues. V shed 4 bases and J shed 2 bases, with 14 bases lying between them. The CDR3 region is CASSSDLQGNYGYTF. DNA for the CDR3: TGTGCCAGCAGTTCCGACCTACAGGGCAACTATGGCTACACCTTC.

This chain joins TRBV27 and TRBJ2-2, with a weak D call TRBD1 (6 bases). V was pared by 6 bases and J by 0 bases, with 20 bases between. Looked up from germline, CDR1 is MNHEY and CDR2 is SMNVEV (reference sequence). The CDR3 sequence is 18 residues long. Written as DNA, the CDR3 is TGTGCCAGCAGGCATACAGGGACACTTACAGCGAACACCGGGGAGCTGTTTTTT. It is translated as CASRHTGTLTANTGELFF.

This sequence joins TRBV11-2 and TRBJ1-1; unclear D gene. Germline-derived CDR1 and CDR2 are SGHAT and FQNNGV. Deletions cut 2 bases from V and 7 bases from J, with 11 bases between. The CDR3 consists of 13 residues. The CDR3 nucleotides read TGTGCCAGCAGCTTAAGACCCATGAGTGAAGCTTTCTTT. Its translation is CASSLRPMSEAFF.

V is TRBV28 and J is TRBJ2-4; 11 positions match TRBD2. Germline CDR1 MDHEN, CDR2 SYDVKM. After removal of 6 bases from V and 0 bases from J, the junction contained 4 bases not matched to a gene. The CDR3 contains 16 residues. The CDR3 here is CASRRGLAVAKNIQYF. Here the CDR3 DNA reads TGTGCCAGCAGGAGGGGACTAGCGGTAGCCAAAAACATTCAGTACTTC.

The rearrangement uses TRBV27 and TRBJ2-5; D perhaps matches TRBD2 (6 bases). Germline V gene data show CDR1 as MNHEY and CDR2 as SMNVEV (reference sequence). V was cut by 3 bases and J by 7 bases, with 15 bases left in between. The length of the CDR3 is 14 residues. This chain's CDR3 is CASSFTGLGGTQYF. The CDR3 DNA reads as TGTGCCAGCAGTTTCACGGGACTGGGAGGGACCCAGTACTTC.

The rearrangement joins TRBV4-1 to TRBJ2-7; 8 positions match TRBD1. Trimming cost V 1 base and J 0 bases; bases outside gene matches: 5. Germline V gives CDR1 MGHRA, CDR2 YSYEKL. The CDR3 extends over 16 amino acids. This CDR3 is CASSQGGQEVSYEQYF. The CDR3 DNA is TGCGCCAGCAGCCAAGGGGGACAGGAAGTCTCCTACGAGCAGTACTTC.

V is TRBV11-3 and J is TRBJ2-6; 7 bases are shared with TRBD1. V was pared by 4 bases and J by 0 bases, with 0 bases of the junction left unmatched. There are 15 residues in the CDR3. Looked up from germline, CDR1 is SGHNT and CDR2 is YENEEA. For the CDR3, the DNA is TGTGCCAGCAGCTCAGGGGGCTCTGGGGCCAACGTCCTGACTTTC. The encoded protein is CASSSGGSGANVLTF.

The table lists this clone with many counts. Other DNA sequences in the same sample also yield this CDR3. The chain uses TRBV5-1 and TRBJ2-3, with D perhaps matching TRBD1 (6 bases). The CDR3 is 13 amino acids. V was clipped by 3 bases and J by 3 bases, with 8 bases between them. Per germline, CDR1 SGHRS and CDR2 YFSETQ. The DNA of the CDR3 is TGCGCCAGCAGCTACGGACAGACAGATACGCAGTATTTT. It yields the protein CASSYGQTDTQYF.

CDR3 residues: CSVTGPQETQYF. The CDR3 DNA reads TGCAGCGTTACAGGCCCCCAAGAGACCCAGTACTTC. The chain joins TRBV29-1 to TRBJ2-5; tentatively, D is TRBD1 (5 bases). The CDR3 runs to 12 residues. V gave up 5 bases and J gave up 1 base, with 8 bases separating them. Per the germline V gene, CDR1 is SQVTM and CDR2 is ANQGSEA.

This chain joins TRBV11-2 and TRBJ2-2; 7 bases agree with TRBD2. CDR3 length equals 17 residues. Trimming cost V 5 bases and J 7 bases; bases outside gene matches: 16. CDR1 SGHAT and CDR2 FQNNGV come from the germline V gene. In DNA form, the CDR3 reads TGTGCCAGCAGCCCCCCCGGAGGCGGGAGAAGGGGCGGGGAGCTGTTTTTT. It translates to CASSPPGGGRRGGELFF.

This clone was seen more than once but under ten times. The CDR3 nucleotides read TGCGCCAGCAGCGTCCCCCAGGGGGGAGAGTCCGAGCAGTACTTC. Amino acids: CASSVPQGGESEQYF. This chain uses TRBV5-1 with TRBJ2-7; a possible D gene is TRBD1 (7 bases). V gave up 4 bases and J gave up 6 bases, with 20 bases separating them. The CDR3 loop spans 15 amino acids. Germline CDR1 and CDR2: SGHRS and YFSETQ. The full variable domain, completed using reference TRBV5-1 and TRBJ2-7, is KAGVTQTPRYLIKTRGQQVTLSCSPISGHRSVSWYQQTPGQGLQFLFEYFSETQRNKGNFPGRFSGRQFSNSRSEMNVSTLELGDSALYLCASSVPQGGESEQYFGPGTRLTVT.

The table lists this clone with a few counts. This chain joins TRBV30 and TRBJ2-7; D uncertain. Trimming pared 4 bases from V and 0 bases from J, leaving 10 bases between. The CDR3 runs to 13 residues. The germline CDR1 and CDR2 sequences are GTSNPN and SVGIG (reference sequence). The CDR3 loop is CAWKTGFSYEQYF. In DNA, the CDR3 is TGTGCCTGGAAGACCGGGTTCTCCTACGAGCAGTACTTC.

This clone was seen once. The CDR3 here is CASSYWAADTQYF. The CDR3 DNA reads TGTGCCAGCAGTTACTGGGCGGCGGATACGCAGTATTTT. The rearrangement links TRBV6-5 to TRBJ2-3; D unclear. The CDR3 is 13 amino acids. Germline values: CDR1 MNHEY, CDR2 SVGAGI. Trimming shortened V by 1 base and J by 6 bases, and 8 bases separated the two germline ends.

This clone was detected only a few times. This chain links TRBV28 with TRBJ1-5; no firm D call. The CDR3 loop spans 12 amino acids. The V gene's germline CDR1 is MDHEN and CDR2 SYDVKM. Trimming stripped 6 bases from V and 11 bases from J, with 14 bases between. CDR3 nucleotide sequence: TGTGCCAGCAGCCGAACTGCCGTGTCCCAGCATTTT. Protein sequence: CASSRTAVSQHF.

This clone was seen only a few times. The V gene is TRBV19, the J gene TRBJ2-7; D possibly corresponds to TRBD2 (6 bases). The CDR3 is 12 amino acids. The germline CDR1 and CDR2 sequences are LNHDA and SQIVND (reference sequence). With 6 bases removed from V and 6 bases from J, the gap between germline ends came to 12 bases. CDR3 in amino acids: CASSPSSAEQYF. In DNA, the CDR3 is TGTGCCAGTAGCCCCTCTAGCGCCGAGCAGTACTTC.

The rearrangement links TRBV5-1 to TRBJ2-1; either TRBD1 or TRBD2 may fit D (5 bases each). Looked up from germline, CDR1 is SGHRS and CDR2 is YFSETQ. The CDR3 loop spans 16 amino acids. The V and J ends lost 5 bases and 2 bases respectively, with 17 bases between them. The CDR3: CASSLRVGAAYNEQFF. Here the CDR3 DNA reads TGCGCCAGCAGTCTGAGGGTCGGGGCCGCCTACAATGAGCAGTTCTTC.